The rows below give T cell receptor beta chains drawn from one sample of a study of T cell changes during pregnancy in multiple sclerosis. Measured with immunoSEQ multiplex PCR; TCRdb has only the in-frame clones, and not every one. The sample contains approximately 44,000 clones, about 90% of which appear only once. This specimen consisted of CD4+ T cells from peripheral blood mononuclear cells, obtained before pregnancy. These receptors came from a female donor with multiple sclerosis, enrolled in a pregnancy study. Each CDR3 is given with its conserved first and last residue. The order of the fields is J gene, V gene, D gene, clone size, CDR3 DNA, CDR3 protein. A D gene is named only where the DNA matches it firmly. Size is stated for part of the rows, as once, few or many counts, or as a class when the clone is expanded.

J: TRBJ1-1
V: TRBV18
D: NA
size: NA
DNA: TGTGCCAGCTCACCACTCATGTCCCAGAACACTGAAGCTTTCTTT
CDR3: CASSPLMSQNTEAFF

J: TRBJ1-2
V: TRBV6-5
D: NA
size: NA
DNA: TGTGCCAGCAGTTTAAGAGGTTTCTATGGCTACACCTTC
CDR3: CASSLRGFYGYTF

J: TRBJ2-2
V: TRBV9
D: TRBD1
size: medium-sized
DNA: TGTGCCAGCAGCGTAGGGACAGGGGGCACCGGGGAGCTGTTTTTT
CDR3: CASSVGTGGTGELFF

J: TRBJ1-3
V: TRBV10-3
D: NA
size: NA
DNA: TGTGCCACCGGGAGCTCTGGAAACACCATATATTTT
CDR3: CATGSSGNTIYF

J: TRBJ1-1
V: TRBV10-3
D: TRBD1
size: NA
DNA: TGTGCCATCAGACCGACAGGGCGGAACACTGAAGCTTTCTTT
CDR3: CAIRPTGRNTEAFF

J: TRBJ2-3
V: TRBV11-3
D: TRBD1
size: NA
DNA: TGTGCCAGCAGCTTGGGGACAGGAAACACAGATACGCAGTATTTT
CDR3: CASSLGTGNTDTQYF

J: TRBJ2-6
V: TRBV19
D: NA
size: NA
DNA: TGTGCCAGTAAGGAGAGCTCTGGGGCCAACGTCCTGACTTTC
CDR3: CASKESSGANVLTF

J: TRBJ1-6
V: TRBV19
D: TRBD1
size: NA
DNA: TGTGCCAGTTCAACTACAGGGGTCGCTAATTCACCCCTCCACTTT
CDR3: CASSTTGVANSPLHF

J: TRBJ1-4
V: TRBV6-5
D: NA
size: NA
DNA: TGTGCCAGCAGTTACTCGCAGACAACTAATGAAAAACTGTTTTTT
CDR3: CASSYSQTTNEKLFF

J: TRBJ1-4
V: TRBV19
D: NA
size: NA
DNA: TGTGCCAGTAGTTCGAACAGTGAAAAACTGTTTTTT
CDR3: CASSSNSEKLFF

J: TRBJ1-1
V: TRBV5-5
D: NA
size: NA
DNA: TGTGCCAGCAGTCGCGGGAGGGTGGGGCCTGAAGCTTTCTTT
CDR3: CASSRGRVGPEAFF

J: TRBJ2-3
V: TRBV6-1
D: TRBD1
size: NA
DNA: TGTGCCAGCAGTCCTCCGGACAGGGGCACAGATACGCAGTATTTT
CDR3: CASSPPDRGTDTQYF

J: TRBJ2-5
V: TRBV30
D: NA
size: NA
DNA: TGTGCCTGGAGTGCCCCAGGCCGGGATCAAGAGACCCAGTACTTC
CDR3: CAWSAPGRDQETQYF

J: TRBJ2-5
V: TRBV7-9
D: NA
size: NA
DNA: TGTGCCAGCAGCTTAGAAGGGCGGCGGGGTAACCAAGAGACCCAGTACTTC
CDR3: CASSLEGRRGNQETQYF

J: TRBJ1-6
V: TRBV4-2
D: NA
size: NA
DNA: TGTGCCAGCAGCCAAGAGGGAGGGATTTCACCCCTCCACTTT
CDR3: CASSQEGGISPLHF

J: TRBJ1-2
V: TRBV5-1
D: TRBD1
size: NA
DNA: TGCGCCAGCAGCTCCCAGGGACAGGGGTCCGGAGGCTACACCTTC
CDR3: CASSSQGQGSGGYTF

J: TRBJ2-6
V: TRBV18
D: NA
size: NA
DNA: TGTGCCAGCTCACCACCCAGGGATGGGGCCAACGTCCTGACTTTC
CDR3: CASSPPRDGANVLTF

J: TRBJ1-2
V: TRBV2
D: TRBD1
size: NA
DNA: TGTGCCAGCAAGAGGTCGGGGACAGGGGAACTTCTCTATGGCTACACCTTC
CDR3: CASKRSGTGELLYGYTF

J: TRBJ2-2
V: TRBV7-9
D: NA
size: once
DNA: TGTGCCAGCAGCTTAGCCGGTAGGAACACCGGGGAGCTGTTTTTT
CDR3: CASSLAGRNTGELFF

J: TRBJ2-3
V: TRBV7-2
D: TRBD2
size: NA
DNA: TGTGCCAGCAGCTTATACGGGGGGGCGGAGGATACGCAGTATTTT
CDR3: CASSLYGGAEDTQYF

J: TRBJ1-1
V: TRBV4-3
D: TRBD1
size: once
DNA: TGCGCCAGCAGCCAAGAGGCCAGGGGGCAGACTGAAGCTTTCTTT
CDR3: CASSQEARGQTEAFF

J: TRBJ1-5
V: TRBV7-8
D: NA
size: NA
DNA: TGTGCCAGCAGCTTGGAGGTGAATCAGCCCCAGCATTTT
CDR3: CASSLEVNQPQHF

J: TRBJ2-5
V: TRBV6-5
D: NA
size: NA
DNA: TGTGCCAGCAGTTACATCGGAGGGATGGAGACCCAGTACTTC
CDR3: CASSYIGGMETQYF

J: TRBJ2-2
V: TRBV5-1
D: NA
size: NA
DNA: TGCGCCAGCAGCTTGGATCGGGAAGGGCTGTTTTTT
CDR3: CASSLDREGLFF

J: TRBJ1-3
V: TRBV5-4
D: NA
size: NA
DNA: TGTGCCAGCAGCTTGGGACACCCAAGCCTCTCTGGAAACACCATATATTTT
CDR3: CASSLGHPSLSGNTIYF

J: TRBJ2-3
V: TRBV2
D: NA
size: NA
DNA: TGTGCCAGCAGTGAACTAGAATCTAGCACAGATACGCAGTATTTT
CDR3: CASSELESSTDTQYF

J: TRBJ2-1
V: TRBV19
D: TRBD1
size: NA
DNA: TGTGCCAGCAGATCTCCCGGGACAGGGGCTCGAAATGAGCAGTTCTTC
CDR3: CASRSPGTGARNEQFF

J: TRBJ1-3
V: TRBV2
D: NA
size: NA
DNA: TGTGCCAGCAGTGTAGGACAAATCTCTGGAAACACCATATATTTT
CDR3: CASSVGQISGNTIYF

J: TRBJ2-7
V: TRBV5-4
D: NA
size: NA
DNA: TGTGCCAGCAGCCGGGGGTTCTCCTACGAGCAGTACTTC
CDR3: CASSRGFSYEQYF

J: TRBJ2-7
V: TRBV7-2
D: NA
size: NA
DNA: TGTGCCAGCAGCTTAAGAGGAGATGGGGCCGAGCAGTACTTC
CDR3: CASSLRGDGAEQYF

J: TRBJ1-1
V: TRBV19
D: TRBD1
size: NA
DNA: TGTGCCAGTAGTATCCCAGGGGGCACTGAAGCTTTCTTT
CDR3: CASSIPGGTEAFF

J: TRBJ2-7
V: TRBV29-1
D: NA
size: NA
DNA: TGCAGCGTTCGGGTCGCTGAGCAGTACTTC
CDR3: CSVRVAEQYF

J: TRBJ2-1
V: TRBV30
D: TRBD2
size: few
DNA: TGTGCCTGGAGTGTTAAGGGACTAGGGGCCTATGAGCAGTTCTTC
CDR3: CAWSVKGLGAYEQFF

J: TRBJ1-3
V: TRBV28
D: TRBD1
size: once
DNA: TGTGCCAGCAGTTTCGGACAGGGCCCCTTGAGGGGAAACACCATATATTTT
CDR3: CASSFGQGPLRGNTIYF

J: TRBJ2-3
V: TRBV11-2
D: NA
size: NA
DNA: TGTGCCAGCAGCCAGGGGTTGGGCACAGATACGCAGTATTTT
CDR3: CASSQGLGTDTQYF

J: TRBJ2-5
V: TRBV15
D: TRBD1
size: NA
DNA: TGTGCCACCAGCAGAAGACAGGGAGAGACCCAGTACTTC
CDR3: CATSRRQGETQYF

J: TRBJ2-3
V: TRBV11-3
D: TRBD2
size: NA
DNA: TGTGCCAGCAGCCCCGGGGGAGCTAGCGGGTATACGCAGTATTTT
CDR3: CASSPGGASGYTQYF

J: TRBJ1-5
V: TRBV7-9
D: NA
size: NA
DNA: TGTGCCAGCAGTTTCCGCGATCAGCCCCAGCATTTT
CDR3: CASSFRDQPQHF

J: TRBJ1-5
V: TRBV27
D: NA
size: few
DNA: TGTGCCAGCAGGAAACAGGGTAGCAATCAGCCCCAGCATTTT
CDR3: CASRKQGSNQPQHF

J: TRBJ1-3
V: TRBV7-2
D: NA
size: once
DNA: TGTGCCAGCAGCTTAGTTTCTTCCGGAAACACCATATATTTT
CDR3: CASSLVSSGNTIYF

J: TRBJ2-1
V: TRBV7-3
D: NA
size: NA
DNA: TGTGCCAGCAGCTTAATAACCCAGGGGGGCCTCAATGAGCAGTTCTTC
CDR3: CASSLITQGGLNEQFF

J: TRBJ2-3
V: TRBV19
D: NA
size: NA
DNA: TGTGCCAGTAGCCTCCCGGCGGGGGCGAGCACAGATACGCAGTATTTT
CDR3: CASSLPAGASTDTQYF

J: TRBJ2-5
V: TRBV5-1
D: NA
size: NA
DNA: TGCGCCAGCAGCTTCGGACGGACACAAGAGACCCAGTACTTC
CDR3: CASSFGRTQETQYF

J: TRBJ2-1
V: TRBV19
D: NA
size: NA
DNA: TGTGCCAGTATGAGGGATAGCTCCTACAATGAGCAGTTCTTC
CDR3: CASMRDSSYNEQFF

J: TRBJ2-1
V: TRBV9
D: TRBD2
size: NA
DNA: TGTGCCAGCAGCTACCTAGCGGGGTCCTACAATGAGCAGTTCTTC
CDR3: CASSYLAGSYNEQFF

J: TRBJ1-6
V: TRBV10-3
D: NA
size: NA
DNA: TGTGCCTCGCAGGGTAATTCACCCCTCCACTTT
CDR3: CASQGNSPLHF

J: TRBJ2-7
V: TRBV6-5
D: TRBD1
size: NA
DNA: TGTGCCAGCAGCCAAGGACAGGGGTGGAGCGAGCAGTACTTC
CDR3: CASSQGQGWSEQYF

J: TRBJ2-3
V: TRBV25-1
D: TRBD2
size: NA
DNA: TGTGCCAGCAGGGATCCAGGGAGTGGGGGGGGGACAGATACGCAGTATTTT
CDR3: CASRDPGSGGGTDTQYF

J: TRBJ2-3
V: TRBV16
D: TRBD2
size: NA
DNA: TGTGCCAGCAGCCAATCGTCGCTAGCGGGGAGCACAGATACGCAGTATTTT
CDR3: CASSQSSLAGSTDTQYF

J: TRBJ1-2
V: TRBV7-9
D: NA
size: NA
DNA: TGTGCCAGCAGCATAGACGGTGGGAGCGGCTACACCTTC
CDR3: CASSIDGGSGYTF

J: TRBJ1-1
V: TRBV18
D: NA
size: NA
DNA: TGTGCCAGCTCACCACTTGCAGGGGCCGATGAAGCTTTCTTT
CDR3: CASSPLAGADEAFF